A selection of T cell receptor beta chains follows, all from one sample in a study of T cells in localized non-small cell lung cancer. Method: immunoSEQ multiplex PCR; TCRdb's copy keeps in-frame clones and lacks some. The sample shows about 76,000 clones, 65% to 85% of them seen only once. The specimen comprised peripheral blood, sampled before any cancer treatment. Receptors were obtained from a female donor older than 55 with stage I lung adenocarcinoma. The conserved cysteine and the conserved F or W are not part of the CDR3 here.

v_call	j_call	cdr3_aa
TRBV29-1	TRBJ1-1	SVGPGQLNTEAF
TRBV27	TRBJ2-2	ASSRDSANTGELF
TRBV9	TRBJ1-2	ASSVERAAYGYT
TRBV7-3	TRBJ2-7	ASSPSSSGSYEQY
TRBV5-4	TRBJ1-2	ASSRDREANYGYT
TRBV6-5	TRBJ2-1	ASSFAGQSSYNEQF
TRBV2	TRBJ1-3	ASSQTGLGNTIY
TRBV5-4	TRBJ2-3	ASSPTPDTQY
TRBV25-1	TRBJ1-1	ASRSSYTEAF
TRBV18	TRBJ2-5	ASSTQRTGDRGRETQY
TRBV11-2	TRBJ2-5	ASSPPGQGRQTQY
TRBV7-2	TRBJ2-5	ASSPAGVQETQY
TRBV7-3	TRBJ2-5	ASSLRVGETQY
TRBV7-9	TRBJ2-1	ASSHTQEWSRNEQF
TRBV5-8	TRBJ2-4	ASTPVSVKNIQY
TRBV6-1	TRBJ1-5	ASRPGTGRDQPQH
TRBV5-1	TRBJ1-1	ASSGRVGVSNTEAF
TRBV9	TRBJ1-3	ASSPGLFFSGNTIY
TRBV10-3	TRBJ2-7	AISESRGSRAYEQY
TRBV2	TRBJ1-1	ASTLRRGNMNTEAF
TRBV4-1	TRBJ1-2	ASSHPRGRQGADYGYT
TRBV18	TRBJ2-7	ASSPLPVGQISYEQY
TRBV11-3	TRBJ2-1	ASSLDSPGNEQF
TRBV9	TRBJ2-1	ASSVAQGRGWNEQF